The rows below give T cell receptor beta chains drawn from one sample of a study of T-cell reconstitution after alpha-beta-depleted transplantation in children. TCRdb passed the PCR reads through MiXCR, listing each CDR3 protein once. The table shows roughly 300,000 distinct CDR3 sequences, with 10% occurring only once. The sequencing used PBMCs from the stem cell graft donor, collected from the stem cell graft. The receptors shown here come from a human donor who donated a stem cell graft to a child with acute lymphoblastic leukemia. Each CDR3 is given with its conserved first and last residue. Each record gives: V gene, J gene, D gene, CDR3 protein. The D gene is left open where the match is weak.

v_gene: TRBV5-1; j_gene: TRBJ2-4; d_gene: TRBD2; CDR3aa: CASKEGTSGNHLAKNIQYF
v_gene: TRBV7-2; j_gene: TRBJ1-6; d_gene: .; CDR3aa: CASSDTGKGSYNSPLHF
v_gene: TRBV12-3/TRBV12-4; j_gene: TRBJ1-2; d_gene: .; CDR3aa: CASISRGSPNYGYTF
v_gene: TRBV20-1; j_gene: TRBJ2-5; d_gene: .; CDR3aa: CSARKAAGTQYF
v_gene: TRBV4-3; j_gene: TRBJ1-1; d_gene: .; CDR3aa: CASSQDHGAGTEAFF
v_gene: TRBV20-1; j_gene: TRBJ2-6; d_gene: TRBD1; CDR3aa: CSAREAGTGGLSGANVLTF
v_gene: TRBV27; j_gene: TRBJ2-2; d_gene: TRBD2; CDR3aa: CASRDRLAGLTGELFF
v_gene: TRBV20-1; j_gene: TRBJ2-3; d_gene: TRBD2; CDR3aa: CSARGGTRGGGNTDTQYF
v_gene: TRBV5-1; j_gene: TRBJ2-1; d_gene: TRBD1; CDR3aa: CASSADRFDQFF
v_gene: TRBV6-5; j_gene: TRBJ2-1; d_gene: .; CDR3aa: CASSPSGPNNEQFF
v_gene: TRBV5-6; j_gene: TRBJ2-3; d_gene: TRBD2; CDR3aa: CASSSLWTHILAGEETDTQYF
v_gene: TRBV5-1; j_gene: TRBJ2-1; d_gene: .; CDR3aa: CASSSDLWEEQFF
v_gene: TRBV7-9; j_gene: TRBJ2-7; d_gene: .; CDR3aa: CASSLASGPGDEQYF
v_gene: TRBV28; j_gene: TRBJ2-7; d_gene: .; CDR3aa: CASSPKDPSARSREQYF
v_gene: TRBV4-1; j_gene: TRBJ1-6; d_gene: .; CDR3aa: CASSRSDVSSYNSPLHF
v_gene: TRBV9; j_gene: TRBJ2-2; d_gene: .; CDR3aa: CASSVYRVNTGELFF
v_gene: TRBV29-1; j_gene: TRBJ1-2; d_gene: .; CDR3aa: CSDLTPEGGYTF
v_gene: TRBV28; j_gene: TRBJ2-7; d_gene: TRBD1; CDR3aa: CASSSYRTGERGLVYEQYF
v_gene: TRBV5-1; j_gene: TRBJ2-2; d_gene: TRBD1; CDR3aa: CASSWGQGITGELFF
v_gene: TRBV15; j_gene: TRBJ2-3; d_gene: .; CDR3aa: CATSSGGRAGTDTQYF
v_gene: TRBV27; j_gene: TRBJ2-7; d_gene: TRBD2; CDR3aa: CASGAGGPGEQYF
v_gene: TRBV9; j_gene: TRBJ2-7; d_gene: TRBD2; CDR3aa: CASSLRTSSYEQYF
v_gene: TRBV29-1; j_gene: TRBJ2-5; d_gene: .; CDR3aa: CSVLPSGRTETQYF
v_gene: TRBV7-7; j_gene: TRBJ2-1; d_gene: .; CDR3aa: CASSLEFGSDEQFF
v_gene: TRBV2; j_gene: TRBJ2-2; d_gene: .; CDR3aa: CASNWGVNTGELFF
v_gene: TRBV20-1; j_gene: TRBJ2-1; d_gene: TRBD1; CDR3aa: CCARNSGTGVGTNEQFF
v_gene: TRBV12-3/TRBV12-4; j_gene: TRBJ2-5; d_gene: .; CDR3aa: CASIPDVEWETQYF
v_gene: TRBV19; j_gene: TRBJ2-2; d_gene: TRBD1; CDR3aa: CASSTGTDTGELFF
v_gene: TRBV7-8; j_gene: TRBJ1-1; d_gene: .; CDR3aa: CASRRLAGMNTEAFF
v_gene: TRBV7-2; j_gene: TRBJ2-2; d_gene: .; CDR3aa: CASNTPVELHTGELFF
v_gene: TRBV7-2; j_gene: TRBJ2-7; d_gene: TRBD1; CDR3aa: CDSSPGTGPSYDQYF
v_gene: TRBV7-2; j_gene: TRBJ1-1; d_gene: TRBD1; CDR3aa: CASSRQGDTEAFF
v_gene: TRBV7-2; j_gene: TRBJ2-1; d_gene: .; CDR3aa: CASSSGPGSYNEQFF
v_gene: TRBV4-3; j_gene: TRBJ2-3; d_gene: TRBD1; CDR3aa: CASSRGTGRRDTDTQYF
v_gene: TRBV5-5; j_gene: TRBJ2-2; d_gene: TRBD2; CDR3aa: CASSTSAAGGTGELFF
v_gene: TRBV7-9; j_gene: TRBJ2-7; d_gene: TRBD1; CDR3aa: CASSLGTGSKNF
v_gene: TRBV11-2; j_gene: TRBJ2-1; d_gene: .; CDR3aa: CASRPLEPEQFF
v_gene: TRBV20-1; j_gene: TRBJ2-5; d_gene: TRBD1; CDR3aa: CSATDRGEETQYF
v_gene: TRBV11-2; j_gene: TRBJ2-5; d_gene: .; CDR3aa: CASGPDAWGAEGETQYF
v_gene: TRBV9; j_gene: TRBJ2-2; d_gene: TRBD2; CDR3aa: CASSPQTSGNTGELFF
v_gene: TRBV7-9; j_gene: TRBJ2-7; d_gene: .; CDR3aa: CASSLSGEAYEQYF
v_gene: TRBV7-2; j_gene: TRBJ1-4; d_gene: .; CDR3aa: CASSPRTRFNEKLFF
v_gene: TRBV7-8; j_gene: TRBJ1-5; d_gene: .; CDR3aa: CASSLGTEGQPQHF
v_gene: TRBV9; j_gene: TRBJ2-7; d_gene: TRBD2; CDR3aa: CASSQGLADYEQYF
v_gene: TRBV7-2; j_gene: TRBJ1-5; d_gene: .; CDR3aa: CASSLVWGGNQPQHF
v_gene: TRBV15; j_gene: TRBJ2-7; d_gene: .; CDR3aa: CATSREGNSYEQYF
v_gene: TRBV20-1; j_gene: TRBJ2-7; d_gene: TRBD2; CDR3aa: CRARDRFETSGRRSSYEQYF
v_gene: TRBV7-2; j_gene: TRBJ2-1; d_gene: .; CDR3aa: CASSLASSHEQFF
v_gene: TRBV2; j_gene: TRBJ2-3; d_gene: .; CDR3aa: CASRRWALGTDTQYF